One TCR beta chain is described in this entry. The sample belongs to a study of sequential checkpoint blockade in melanoma. The wider study: Patients were randomized 1:1 to nivolumab-then-ipilimumab or ipilimumab-then-nivolumab first-line. After nivolumab or ipilimumab alone, roughly 20 patients had week-13 rebiopsies.

This sample's treatment: randomized to nivolumab then ipilimumab (arm A) or the reverse (arm B). Assay used: immunoSEQ multiplex PCR; TCRdb lists only in-frame clones, some missing. Of 1,800 or so clones listed, approximately 19% are singletons. The germline gives CDR1 MDHEN, CDR2 SYDVKM. J gave up 11 bases and V 5 bases, and 5 bases lay outside the gene matches. This CDR3 is built from 13 residues. The sample in question was tumor tissue (inferred from file names), obtained from a patient given nivolumab and ipilimumab in sequence. The TCR originated in a human donor with melanoma. The V call is TRBV28, the J call TRBJ1-6, with 8 bases aligning to TRBD1. This CDR3 reads CASSLGQGPPLHF. The CDR3 DNA reads as TGTGCCAGCAGTCTAGGACAGGGTCCACCCCTCCACTTT. The full variable domain, in which reference TRBV28 and TRBJ1-6 provide the parts outside the CDR3, is DVKVTQSSRYLVKRTGEKVFLECVQDMDHENMFWYRQDPGLGLRLIYFSYDVKMKEKGDIPEGYSVSREKKERFSLILESASTNQTSMYLCASSLGQGPPLHFGNGTRLTVT.